This TCR beta chain was identified in a study of T cells in Graves' hyperthyroidism and ophthalmopathy. The V gene lost 3 bases and the J gene lost 4 bases, with 14 bases spanning the gap. CDR3 length equals 14 residues. From germline, CDR1 is DFQATT and CDR2 SNEGSKA (reference sequence). Comment on this clonotype: The antigen is undetermined.

Whole-study results and caveats: Among thyroid clonotypes expanded above 0.001, most also appeared in blood.

Recently diagnosed hyperthyroidism of less than 2 months' duration affected patients aged 18 to 65. The PBMCs studied were ones that came from approximately 9.9 ml fresh peripheral blood. There were TCR beta CDR3 regions amplified from RNA transcripts. The TCR CDR3 was amplified in a first-round RT-PCR using the HTBI primer set. TCRdb ran MiXCR on the multiplex PCR reads and lists one entry per CDR3 protein. Of about 300,000 distinct CDR3 sequences in the sample, approximately 16% were seen once. This chain joins TRBV20-1 and TRBJ2-3; D is possibly TRBD1 or TRBD2 (5 bases each). The clonotype comes from a man younger than 40 with Graves' hyperthyroidism. Sequencing was performed on blood. The CDR3 protein is CSASEGLGADTQYF. The CDR3 nucleotides read TGCAGTGCTAGTGAGGGATTGGGGGCAGATACGCAGTATTTT.